Shown below are 9 T cell receptor beta chains from a single sample sequenced in a study of cytomegalovirus exposure and HLA in healthy donors. Sequenced by immunoSEQ multiplex PCR; TCRdb stores in-frame clones only, minus some. The table shows 200,000 to 250,000 clones, with 87% occurring only once. The sample consisted of PBMCs. Source of these receptors: a woman between 18 and 29 years old in good health and CMV-seropositive.

The CDR3 DNA reads TGCGCCAGCAGCTTGGCTTCACAGGGGGCGGGTGATACGCAGTATTTT. Protein sequence: CASSLASQGAGDTQYF. V gene TRBV5-1 combines with J gene TRBJ2-3; 9 nucleotides agree with TRBD1. J was trimmed by 6 bases and V by 0 bases; bases with no gene match: 8. There are 16 residues in the CDR3. Germline CDR1 and CDR2: SGHRS and YFSETQ.

V gene TRBV30 combines with J gene TRBJ2-3, with 13 bases fitting TRBD2. J was trimmed by 4 bases and V by 4 bases; bases with no gene match: 14. There are 18 residues in the CDR3. The germline V gene has CDR1 GTSNPN and CDR2 SVGIG (reference sequence). CDR3 sequence: CAWTRPRGLAGVSDTQYF. In nucleotides, the CDR3 is TGTGCCTGGACCCGCCCCCGCGGACTAGCGGGAGTTTCAGATACGCAGTATTTT.

The chain links TRBV4-1 to TRBJ1-4; 9 positions agree with TRBD1. Germline V gene sequence: CDR1 MGHRA, CDR2 YSYEKL. CDR3 length equals 15 residues. Losses at the gene ends were 6 bases for V and 7 bases for J; bases not matched to a gene: 9. The DNA for the CDR3 is TGCGCCAGCAGTCGACCGGGACAGGGCGGTGAAAAACTGTTTTTT. As protein: CASSRPGQGGEKLFF.

The CDR3 coding sequence is TGTGCCAGCAGCCAGATCCACGACAGTTTCTCCTACAATGAGCAGTTCTTC. Translated, it gives CASSQIHDSFSYNEQFF. This chain links TRBV4-2 with TRBJ2-1, with TRBD1 as a possible D gene (5 bases). V dropped 3 bases and J dropped 0 bases, with 15 bases sitting between them. The germline V gene encodes CDR1 LGHNA and CDR2 YNFKEQ. The CDR3 runs 17 residues.

The chain uses TRBV10-3 and TRBJ2-7, with D tentatively TRBD1 (5 bases). V shed 7 bases and J shed 4 bases, with 17 bases lying between them. Germline V CDR1 and CDR2: ENHRY, SYGVKD. There are 14 residues in the CDR3. CDR3 amino acids: CAIKVARAAYEQYF. DNA of the CDR3: TGTGCCATCAAAGTCGCCAGGGCGGCTTACGAGCAGTACTTC.

This chain links TRBV6-5 with TRBJ2-1; 7 nucleotides match TRBD2. Trimming cost V 2 bases and J 3 bases; bases outside gene matches: 4. The germline gives CDR1 MNHEY, CDR2 SVGAGI. The CDR3 is made up of 15 amino acids. CDR3 sequence: CASSYTASGYNEQFF. The CDR3 DNA sequence: TGTGCCAGCAGTTACACGGCTAGCGGCTACAATGAGCAGTTCTTC.

V is TRBV30 and J is TRBJ1-5; D is possibly TRBD1 (6 bases). The CDR3 runs 15 residues. V shed 1 base and J shed 0 bases, with 10 bases lying between them. Germline lookup yields CDR1 GTSNPN and CDR2 SVGIG (reference sequence). This chain's CDR3 is CAWSEDSFSNQPQHF. For the CDR3, the DNA is TGTGCCTGGAGTGAGGACAGCTTTAGCAATCAGCCCCAGCATTTT.

The rearrangement joins TRBV6-1 to TRBJ1-2; TRBD1 matches at 7 bases. J was trimmed by 2 bases and V by 6 bases; bases with no gene match: 0. Germline V gene lookup returns CDR1 MNHNS and CDR2 SASEGT. This CDR3 contains 12 residues. CDR3: CASRDRNYGYTF. The CDR3 bases are TGTGCCAGCAGGGACAGGAACTATGGCTACACCTTC.

The V call is TRBV4-1, the J call TRBJ2-7; a possible D gene is TRBD2 (5 bases). The CDR3 runs 15 residues. The V gene lost 2 bases and the J gene lost 3 bases, with 14 bases spanning the gap. Germline V gene lookup returns CDR1 MGHRA and CDR2 YSYEKL. The CDR3 spells CASSQNGNGDYEQYF. CDR3 nucleotide sequence: TGCGCCAGCAGCCAAAACGGGAACGGCGACTACGAGCAGTACTTC.